This note documents a single T cell receptor (beta chain) sequence. One entry per CDR3 protein, called by TCRdb with MiXCR from the RT-PCR reads. Of approximately 720,000 distinct CDR3 sequences listed, about 14% are singletons. This CDR3 is 16 amino acids long. J was trimmed by 5 bases and V by 4 bases; bases with no gene match: 12. The germline CDR1 and CDR2 sequences are LGHNA and YNFKEQ. The sequence derives from a female donor in good health, serving as a healthy control. V gene TRBV4-2 combines with J gene TRBJ2-7; 9 nucleotides line up with TRBD2. Sequences were obtained from memory CD4+ T cells from blood. Here the CDR3 DNA reads TGTGCCAGCAGCCCGGTTGAGGCTAGCGGGAACCACGAGCAGTACTTC. It is translated as CASSPVEASGNHEQYF.